These 24 T cell receptor beta chains were all obtained from the same sample, sequenced in a study of CD8 T cells in Susac syndrome. Reverse transcription of about 0.5 to 1 ug RNA used random hexamers. MiXCR, applied by TCRdb to the immunoSEQ multiplex PCR reads, yields one record per CDR3 protein. The table shows around 200,000 distinct CDR3 sequences, with approximately 96% occurring only once. What was sequenced was CD4+ T cells from PBMCs. These receptors were obtained from a human donor with Susac syndrome.

This chain uses TRBV5-1 with TRBJ1-6; 9 bases line up with TRBD1. Germline trimming cut 3 bases from V and 11 bases from J; bases unmatched to any gene: 6. This CDR3 has 14 residues. Germline CDR1 is SGHRS and CDR2 is YFSETQ. This chain's CDR3 is CASSSRTGAPPLHF. The CDR3 DNA reads as TGCGCCAGCAGCTCAAGGACAGGGGCACCACCCCTCCACTTT. Combining the CDR3 with reference TRBV5-1 and TRBJ1-6 gives the whole variable domain KAGVTQTPRYLIKTRGQQVTLSCSPISGHRSVSWYQQTPGQGLQFLFEYFSETQRNKGNFPGRFSGRQFSNSRSEMNVSTLELGDSALYLCASSSRTGAPPLHFGNGTRLTVT.

The gene calls are TRBV9 and TRBJ2-6, with a weak D call TRBD1 (5 bases). CDR3 length equals 17 residues. Trimming pared 4 bases from V and 0 bases from J, leaving 14 bases between. CDR1 and CDR2 from the germline V gene are SGDLS and YYNGEE. CDR3 sequence: CASSSVRVPSGANVLTF. CDR3 nucleotides: TGTGCCAGCAGCAGCGTCAGGGTGCCCTCTGGGGCCAACGTCCTGACTTTC.

J is TRBJ1-2 and V is TRBV30; D gene unclear. The CDR3 consists of 15 residues. V lost 4 bases and J 4 bases, leaving 19 bases between the germline ends. Germline V gene lookup returns CDR1 GTSNPN and CDR2 SVGIG (reference sequence). The CDR3 is CAWTSGGQRVYGYTF. The CDR3 DNA reads TGTGCCTGGACCTCTGGTGGGCAGAGAGTCTATGGCTACACCTTC.

The chain employs TRBV29-1 and TRBJ2-1, with a weak D call TRBD1 (6 bases). V was clipped by 2 bases and J by 9 bases, with 14 bases between them. Germline CDR1 SQVTM, CDR2 ANQGSEA. The CDR3 is made up of 13 amino acids. CDR3 DNA: TGCAGCGTTGAAAGGCAGGGGATTACTGAGCAGTTCTTC. It is translated as CSVERQGITEQFF.

The genes are TRBV30 and TRBJ2-1, with D perhaps given as TRBD1 or TRBD2 (5 bases each). V was pared by 6 bases and J by 0 bases, with 12 bases between. Germline V lookup: CDR1 GTSNPN, CDR2 SVGIG (reference sequence). The CDR3 totals 14 residues. CDR3 in amino acids: CACPGRSSYNEQFF. In DNA form, the CDR3 reads TGTGCCTGTCCGGGACGCAGCTCCTACAATGAGCAGTTCTTC.

The chain carries TRBV29-1 and TRBJ1-1; a possible D gene is TRBD1 (6 bases). Germline V gene lookup returns CDR1 SQVTM and CDR2 ANQGSEA. Trimming cost V 4 bases and J 1 base, with 13 bases left between them. The CDR3 sequence is 14 residues long. For the CDR3, the DNA is TGCAGCGTTGCCTCAGGGGCGGCGAACACTGAAGCTTTCTTT. It translates to CSVASGAANTEAFF.

The chain joins TRBV19 to TRBJ1-4; D gene unclear. V was pared by 3 bases and J by 1 base, with 3 bases between. Germline V gene data show CDR1 as LNHDA and CDR2 as SQIVND (reference sequence). This CDR3 region has 13 residues. The CDR3 region is CASSMGTNEKLFF. As DNA, the CDR3 is TGTGCCAGTAGTATGGGAACTAATGAAAAACTGTTTTTT.

The CDR3 DNA follows: TGTGCCAGCAACGAGGGCGGCTCCTACGAGCAGTACTTC. Translation: CASNEGGSYEQYF. The V and J genes are TRBV28 and TRBJ2-7; tentatively, D is TRBD2 (5 bases). This CDR3 has 13 residues. Trimming removed 7 bases from V and 0 bases from J, with 10 bases in between. Germline CDR1 and CDR2: MDHEN and SYDVKM.

The CDR3, as DNA: TGTGCCAGCAGCCAAGTTATGAGCTCCTATAATTCACCCCTCCACTTT. Its translation is CASSQVMSSYNSPLHF. The chain is built from TRBV3-1 and TRBJ1-6; no firm D call. The CDR3 is 16 amino acids. Trimming took 1 base from V and 0 from J, leaving 7 bases between them. In germline, CDR1 is LGHDT, CDR2 YNNKEL (reference sequence).

The V call is TRBV10-3, the J call TRBJ2-2; 10 bases fit TRBD1. The ends lost 9 bases at V and 5 bases at J; junction bases unmatched: 6. Germline V lookup: CDR1 ENHRY, CDR2 SYGVKD. The CDR3 totals 14 residues. The CDR3 loop reads CAIRTGGGTGELFF. The CDR3 DNA is TGTGCCATAAGGACAGGGGGAGGAACCGGGGAGCTGTTTTTT.

The CDR3 here is CASRTADNQPQHF. CDR3 in DNA: TGTGCCAGTAGGACAGCTGACAATCAGCCCCAGCATTTT. V is TRBV19 and J is TRBJ1-5, with D perhaps TRBD1 (5 bases). The length of the CDR3 is 13 residues. Germline-derived CDR1 and CDR2 are LNHDA and SQIVND (reference sequence). The V end lost 6 bases, the J end lost 3 bases, and 9 bases lay between the germline ends. The variable domain in full, with the rest retrieved from reference TRBV19 and TRBJ1-5, is DGGITQSPKYLFRKEGQNVTLSCEQNLNHDAMYWYRQDPGQGLRLIYYSQIVNDFQKGDIAEGYSVSREKKESFPLTVTSAQKNPTAFYLCASRTADNQPQHFGDGTRLSIL.

The V call is TRBV21-1, the J call TRBJ2-5. TRBV21-1 is assigned pseudogene status. The CDR3 covers 14 residues. The CDR3 bases are TGTGCCAGCAGCAAAGAGGCACAAGGGGAGACCCAGTACTTC. Amino acids: CASSKEAQGETQYF.

V gene TRBV5-1 combines with J gene TRBJ2-3; D gene unclear. The CDR3 extends over 15 amino acids. V was clipped by 1 base and J by 9 bases, with 18 bases between them. Per germline, CDR1 SGHRS and CDR2 YFSETQ. In nucleotides, the CDR3 is TGCGCCAGCAGCTTGAGGTCCGAGATTGGTAAGACGCAGTATTTT. Amino acids: CASSLRSEIGKTQYF.

V gene TRBV14 combines with J gene TRBJ2-5; D is tentatively TRBD1 or TRBD2 (6 bases each). Looked up from germline, CDR1 is SGHDN and CDR2 is FVKESK. The CDR3 covers 14 residues. V was cut by 5 bases and J by 7 bases, with 17 bases left in between. CDR3 amino acids: CASSKEGTRGTQYF. CDR3 bases: TGTGCCAGCAGCAAGGAGGGGACACGAGGGACCCAGTACTTC.

The chain couples TRBV7-8 to TRBJ2-1; 9 bases fit TRBD1. The CDR3 is 17 residues long. V lost 1 base and J lost 10; bases outside the gene matches: 14. CDR1 and CDR2 from the germline V gene are SGHVS and FQNEAQ. The CDR3 nucleotides are TGTGCCAGCAGCTTAGGATGGGACGGGACAGGGTCATTGGAGCAGTTCTTC. Protein product: CASSLGWDGTGSLEQFF.

This clonotype appeared a few times. The chain has TRBV30 and TRBJ2-5; 7 bases agree with TRBD2. Germline loops: CDR1 GTSNPN, CDR2 SVGIG (reference sequence). Trimming took 0 bases from V and 6 from J; bases not matched to a gene: 7. This CDR3 spans 14 amino acids. CDR3 in amino acids: CAWSVPAAGQTQYF. For the CDR3, the DNA is TGTGCCTGGAGTGTACCGGCAGCGGGGCAGACCCAGTACTTC. Drawing the rest from reference TRBV30 and TRBJ2-5, the complete variable domain is SQTIHQWPATLVQPVGSPLSLECTVEGTSNPNLYWYRQAAGRGLQLLFYSVGIGQISSEVPQNLSASRPQDRQFILSSKKLLLSDSGFYLCAWSVPAAGQTQYFGPGTRLLVL.

The chain uses TRBV30 and TRBJ1-1; unclear D gene. CDR1 GTSNPN and CDR2 SVGIG come from the germline V gene (reference sequence). The CDR3 runs to 13 residues. V lost 4 bases and J 1 base, leaving 10 bases between the germline ends. The CDR3 DNA reads TGTGCCTGGATAGTAGGCGGGAACACTGAAGCTTTCTTT. Translation: CAWIVGGNTEAFF.

This chain uses TRBV2 with TRBJ1-1; D remains unclear. This CDR3 region has 12 residues. The germline gives CDR1 SNHLY, CDR2 FYNNEI. V lost 4 bases to trimming and J lost 7 bases, with 10 bases between them. CDR3 nucleotide sequence: TGTGCCAGCAGTGTTCAGACGGGTGAAGCTTTCTTT. It codes for CASSVQTGEAFF.

J is TRBJ2-1 and V is TRBV30, with D uncertain. V shed 1 base and J shed 6 bases, with 16 bases lying between them. The CDR3 loop spans 15 amino acids. Germline V gene lookup returns CDR1 GTSNPN and CDR2 SVGIG (reference sequence). The chain's CDR3 is CAWSDAGFMGNEQFF. Here the CDR3 DNA reads TGTGCCTGGAGTGACGCTGGGTTTATGGGCAATGAGCAGTTCTTC.

This chain links TRBV30 with TRBJ1-4; no firm D call. The CDR3 length is 14 residues. V lost 2 bases and J 7 bases, leaving 14 bases between the germline ends. The germline V gene has CDR1 GTSNPN and CDR2 SVGIG (reference sequence). The CDR3 coding sequence is TGTGCCTGGAGTCCGGTCGTCTCAGTTGAAAAACTGTTTTTT. It encodes CAWSPVVSVEKLFF.

V is TRBV20-1 and J is TRBJ1-6; possible D gene TRBD1, 6 bases. The CDR3 is 14 residues long. Trimming removed 5 bases at V and 7 bases at J, with 15 bases between. Germline V gene sequence: CDR1 DFQATT, CDR2 SNEGSKA (reference sequence). The CDR3 DNA reads as TGCAGTGCTCGGCCGGGACAATGGAATTCACCCCTCCACTTT. Translating gives CSARPGQWNSPLHF.

This chain joins TRBV3-1 and TRBJ1-1, with D possibly matching TRBD1 (6 bases). V was pared by 7 bases and J by 2 bases, with 8 bases between. The CDR3 consists of 12 residues. Germline V gene sequence: CDR1 LGHDT, CDR2 YNNKEL (reference sequence). CDR3 in amino acids: CASTGANTEAFF. The CDR3, as DNA: TGTGCCAGCACAGGGGCAAACACTGAAGCTTTCTTT.

V usage is TRBV9 and J usage is TRBJ2-4; D is uncertain. The germline gives CDR1 SGDLS, CDR2 YYNGEE. V was clipped by 0 bases and J by 9 bases, with 16 bases between them. There are 15 residues in the CDR3. Here the CDR3 reads CASSVEGRSLGIQYF. In DNA, the CDR3 is TGTGCCAGCAGCGTAGAAGGAAGGAGTCTGGGCATTCAGTACTTC. Filled out from reference TRBV9 and TRBJ2-4, the complete variable domain reads DSGVTQTPKHLITATGQRVTLRCSPRSGDLSVYWYQQSLDQGLQFLIQYYNGEERAKGNILERFSAQQFPDLHSELNLSSLELGDSALYFCASSVEGRSLGIQYFGAGTRLSVL.

The chain joins TRBV27 to TRBJ1-2, with D unclear. Germline V CDR1 and CDR2: MNHEY, SMNVEV (reference sequence). This CDR3 contains 13 residues. V dropped 3 bases and J dropped 4 bases, with 9 bases sitting between them. The CDR3 loop is CASSLGGGYGYTF. CDR3 DNA: TGTGCCAGCAGTTTGGGTGGTGGCTATGGCTACACCTTC.